A selection of T cell receptor beta chains follows, all from one sample in a study of vaccination and CD4 T cells after COVID-19. MiXCR, applied by TCRdb to the PCR reads, yields one record per CDR3 protein. The sample has around 15,000 distinct CDR3 sequences; about 44% are singletons. Their antigen targets remain unknown. The sequences come from CD4+ T cells from blood, cultured in vitro, collected before SARS-CoV-2 vaccination. These receptors all come from a human donor who received a COVID-19 vaccine. CDR3s include the opening cysteine and the closing phenylalanine or tryptophan. A D gene is named only where the DNA matches it firmly. Not every row has a clone size; where given, it reads once, few, many or a size class.

15 TRBJ1-1 . . TRBV19 TGTGCCAGTATATTATCGGGACATTACCGAACTGAAGCTTTCTTT CASILSGHYRTEAFF
14 TRBJ1-1 . . TRBV5-1 TGCGCCAGCAGCCTTAGTCCAGGGGACACTGAAGCTTTCTTT CASSLSPGDTEAFF
13 TRBJ1-2 medium-sized . TRBV7-8 TGTGCCAGCAGCTTATCCCAGGGGTCTGGCTACACCTTC CASSLSQGSGYTF
12 TRBJ2-2 . . TRBV5-1 TGCGCCAGCAGCTTGGATCTCGGTGAAAGCTTTTTT CASSLDLGESFF
14 TRBJ1-2 once . TRBV5-1 TGCGCCAGCAGCTCTTTAGGGGCAGACGAGGGCTACACCTTC CASSSLGADEGYTF
12 TRBJ2-1 . . TRBV5-8 TGTGCCAGCAGCCCGCGAGGAGGTGAGCAGTTCTTC CASSPRGGEQFF
14 TRBJ1-4 . . TRBV7-2 TGTGCCAGCAGCTCAGACAGTTACAATGAAAAACTGTTTTTT CASSSDSYNEKLFF
16 TRBJ2-2 few TRBD1 TRBV7-2 TGTGCCAGCAGCGATCCGGGACAGGGAACCACCGGGGAGCTGTTTTTT CASSDPGQGTTGELFF
13 TRBJ1-2 . . TRBV6-1 TGTGCCAGTCAGAGGTGGGGTAACTATGGCTACACCTTC CASQRWGNYGYTF
13 TRBJ2-1 . TRBD1 TRBV11-3 TGTGCCAGCAGCTCGGACAGGTCGAATGAGCAGTTCTTC CASSSDRSNEQFF
21 TRBJ2-5 . TRBD2 TRBV5-1 TGCGCCAGCAGCTTGATCGGGAACGCTGGGGGACTAGCGGGGGGCCAAGAGACCCAGTACTTC CASSLIGNAGGLAGGQETQYF
14 TRBJ1-2 . TRBD1 TRBV12-3/TRBV12-4 TGTGCCAGCAGTTCTTACAGGGGGCTGAATGGCTACACCTTC CASSSYRGLNGYTF
14 TRBJ1-6 few . TRBV12-5 TGTGCTAGTGGTTTGGGACAGCGGAATTCACCCCTCCACTTT CASGLGQRNSPLHF
13 TRBJ1-5 few TRBD1 TRBV29-1 TGCAGCGTCGGACAGGCTAGCAATCAGCCCCAGCATTTT CSVGQASNQPQHF
16 TRBJ2-3 . TRBD2 TRBV29-1 TGCAGCGTTGAAGAAGGGACTAGCGGCCACACAGATACGCAGTATTTT CSVEEGTSGHTDTQYF
16 TRBJ2-3 . TRBD1 TRBV9 TGTGCCAGCAGCGCCTCCGGGACAGGGGAAGCAGATACGCAGTATTTT CASSASGTGEADTQYF